This T cell receptor (beta chain) was sequenced in a study of human T cells and chemical hapten exposure. General study results and limits: Among expanded TCRs, significantly more large CDR3 similarity clusters formed than among controls.

CDR3 size: 13 residues. V gave up 2 bases and J gave up 0 bases, with 4 bases separating them. From germline, CDR1 is SGHDN and CDR2 FVKESK. This clonotype has only a few counts. The antigen is not known. Unique molecular identifiers were attached to individual cDNA molecules during library preparation. MiXCR was run by TCRdb on the RACE reads, yielding one entry per CDR3 protein. Of 300,000 to 450,000 distinct CDR3 sequences in the sample, roughly 4.6% were seen once. Described time point: pre-sensitization, week 0. As to treatment: therapeutic diphenylcyclopropenone sensitization with weekly scalp DPC. Samples of blood were obtained prior to the application of each patch test.

The sequence derives from a woman aged 45-60 years with alopecia areata. Some clones in this sample may be carry-over from other donors' samples. The chain employs TRBV14 and TRBJ1-2, with D hard to call. The specimen was whole blood, collected in connection with sensitization to the hapten diphenylcyclopropenone (DPC). CDR3 sequence: CASSQWPNYGYTF. CDR3 coding DNA: TGTGCCAGCAGCCAATGGCCTAACTATGGCTACACCTTC.